The T cell receptor beta chain under discussion was sequenced for a study of cytomegalovirus exposure and HLA in healthy donors. The PCR employed 60 Vbeta primers together with 13 Jbeta primers. The protocol was immunoSEQ multiplex PCR, while the TCRdb copy is restricted to in-frame clones and leaves out a portion. This table has about 52,000 clones, 55% to 65% appearing once. This CDR3 region has 13 residues. The V gene end was trimmed by 4 bases and the J gene end by 4 bases; junction bases not matched to a gene: 4. Germline lookup yields CDR1 SGHRS and CDR2 YFSETQ. This sequence joins TRBV5-1 and TRBJ1-2; 7 bases agree with TRBD1. Material: PBMCs. The source is a human donor in good health. The CDR3 DNA follows: TGCGCCAGCAGCAAGGGACAGCTCTATGGCTACACCTTC. Residues: CASSKGQLYGYTF.